One sample yielded the 28 T cell receptor beta chains listed below, sequenced in a study of T-cell reconstitution after alpha-beta-depleted transplantation in children. The TCRbeta library was prepared with unique molecular identifiers. TCRdb used MiXCR to reprocess the PCR reads, holding one entry per CDR3 protein. The data show 200,000 to 250,000 distinct CDR3 sequences, more than 20% seen once. The sample in question was PBMCs, mostly from graft donor cells, obtained 360 days after TCRalphabeta/CD19-depleted stem cell transplant. Source of these receptors: a female patient between 2 and 15 years old who had a stem cell transplant for congenital amegakaryocytic thrombocytopenia, so the T cells may come from the graft donor.

CDR3 sequence: CASSPPNPGTAVHYEQYF. The DNA for the CDR3 is TGTGCCAGCAGCCCACCCAACCCCGGGACAGCGGTCCACTACGAGCAGTACTTC. This sequence joins TRBV11-2 and TRBJ2-7; 7 bases fit TRBD1. This CDR3 region has 18 residues. Germline V lookup: CDR1 SGHAT, CDR2 FQNNGV. V lost 5 bases, J lost 3 bases, and 19 bases stayed unmatched.

V is TRBV3-1 and J is TRBJ2-7; weak D call: TRBD1 (6 bases). This CDR3 is 13 amino acids long. Germline V gene data show CDR1 as LGHDT and CDR2 as YNNKEL (reference sequence). V was clipped by 8 bases and J by 0 bases, with 11 bases between them. CDR3 nucleotide sequence: TGTGCCAGCTTGCCGGGACACTCCTACGAGCAGTACTTC. This encodes CASLPGHSYEQYF.

V gene TRBV5-5 combines with J gene TRBJ1-5; D unresolved. Trimming shortened V by 0 bases and J by 0 bases, and 7 bases separated the two germline ends. Germline-derived CDR1 and CDR2 are SGHKS and YYEKEE (reference sequence). The CDR3 has 15 residues. The CDR3 coding sequence is TGTGCCAGCAGCTTGGTGCCTTATAGCAATCAGCCCCAGCATTTT. Amino acid sequence: CASSLVPYSNQPQHF.

The V gene is TRBV30, the J gene TRBJ2-2; 9 positions match TRBD2. The CDR3 spans 15 residues. The germline CDR1 and CDR2 sequences are GTSNPN and SVGIG (reference sequence). V was clipped by 0 bases and J by 5 bases; unmatched bases: 4. As DNA, the CDR3 is TGTGCCTGGAGTGTATTTAGCGGGAGTACCGGGGAGCTGTTTTTT. This encodes CAWSVFSGSTGELFF.

The genes are TRBV24-1 and TRBJ2-1, with a tentative D call TRBD1 (6 bases). Trimming took 6 bases from V and 1 from J, leaving 9 bases between them. The CDR3 totals 14 residues. Germline-derived CDR1 and CDR2 are KGHDR and SFDVKD. In nucleotides, the CDR3 is TGTGCCACCAGTACAGGGAAATCCTACAATGAGCAGTTCTTC. Protein: CATSTGKSYNEQFF.

The chain employs TRBV20-1 and TRBJ2-3, with 10 bases matching TRBD2. The J segment lost 2 bases and the V segment lost 3 bases, leaving 5 bases of the junction unmatched. This CDR3 is 15 amino acids long. Germline CDR1 DFQATT, CDR2 SNEGSKA (reference sequence). CDR3 protein: CSASRTSGYTDTQYF. The CDR3 bases are TGCAGTGCTAGTCGGACTAGCGGATACACAGATACGCAGTATTTT.

The chain carries TRBV7-8 and TRBJ2-3, with D tentatively TRBD2 (5 bases). Germline assignment: CDR1 SGHVS and CDR2 FQNEAQ. V lost 3 bases to trimming and J lost 0 bases, with 19 bases between them. The CDR3 sequence is 18 residues long. CDR3 protein: CASSLVPPGIRSTDTQYF. The CDR3 DNA reads TGTGCCAGCAGCTTGGTCCCACCGGGGATCCGAAGCACAGATACGCAGTATTTT.

This clonotype was seen a handful of times. The V and J genes are TRBV7-8 and TRBJ2-1, with 11 nucleotides matching TRBD2. The CDR3 has 14 amino acids. V lost 6 bases to trimming and J lost 9 bases; unmatched junction nucleotides: 7. CDR1 and CDR2 (germline): SGHVS, FQNEAQ. The CDR3 sequence is CASSSTSGISEQFF. DNA of the CDR3: TGTGCCAGCAGTTCGACTAGCGGGATCAGTGAGCAGTTCTTC.

This clonotype was counted only a few times. The chain couples TRBV5-1 to TRBJ2-3; 8 bases line up with TRBD2. With 0 bases clipped from V and 4 bases from J, the junction kept 7 bases outside the gene matches. Looked up from germline, CDR1 is SGHRS and CDR2 is YFSETQ. CDR3 size: 16 residues. The CDR3 bases are TGCGCCAGCAGCTTGGTTGGCGGGAGGTCGGCAGATACGCAGTATTTT. Amino acids: CASSLVGGRSADTQYF.

The chain joins TRBV28 to TRBJ2-5; weak D call: TRBD2 (6 bases). Germline-derived CDR1 and CDR2 are MDHEN and SYDVKM. The CDR3 is 15 residues long. The V and J ends lost 5 bases and 5 bases respectively, with 18 bases between them. For the CDR3, the DNA is TGTGCCAGCAGTACACGACGGGGGAGTTGGGAGACCCAGTACTTC. Its translation is CASSTRRGSWETQYF.

In the case of this clonotype: This sequence may be a read error, since a much larger clone differs from it by one base. No conserved phenylalanine or tryptophan is present at the end of the CDR3, so a read error is the likely explanation. V usage is TRBV20-1 and J usage is TRBJ2-1, with D perhaps TRBD1 or TRBD2 (5 bases each). This CDR3 region has 13 residues. V shed 6 bases and J shed 9 bases, with 18 bases lying between them. CDR1 is DFQATT, CDR2 SNEGSKA, per germline (reference sequence). CDR3 nucleotide sequence: TGCAGTGCCACGGAGCGTTGGGGGTTTGAGCAGTTCTTG. This gives the protein CSATERWGFEQFL.

Only a few counts were recorded for this clonotype. The rearrangement uses TRBV29-1 and TRBJ1-1; D is perhaps TRBD1 (6 bases). CDR3 length: 12 residues. With 6 bases removed from V and 0 bases from J, the gap between germline ends came to 8 bases. CDR1 SQVTM and CDR2 ANQGSEA come from the germline V gene. This chain's CDR3 is CSVGAVNTEAFF. The CDR3 DNA sequence: TGCAGCGTGGGGGCGGTGAACACTGAAGCTTTCTTT.

This clonotype came up a few times. The chain is built from TRBV20-1 and TRBJ2-7; 10 nucleotides agree with TRBD1. There are 14 residues in the CDR3. V shed 6 bases, J shed 3 bases, and the junction held 8 bases outside the gene matches. CDR1 and CDR2 from the germline V gene are DFQATT and SNEGSKA (reference sequence). In nucleotides, the CDR3 is TGCAGTGCGTCGGGACAGGGGTTTTTCTACGAGCAGTACTTC. Encoded protein: CSASGQGFFYEQYF.

This clonotype was counted a few times. The rearrangement links TRBV29-1 to TRBJ1-2; 7 nucleotides align to TRBD1. The CDR3 runs 12 residues. Germline CDR1 SQVTM, CDR2 ANQGSEA. Trimming removed 3 bases from V and 4 bases from J; junction bases left unmatched: 2. CDR3 sequence reads: CSVDRQGYGYTF. In DNA, the CDR3 is TGCAGCGTTGACCGACAGGGCTATGGCTACACCTTC.

This clonotype was detected only a few times. The DNA for the CDR3 is TGTGCCAGCAGTTTATGGGTTGGGACCAACAATGAGCAGTTCTTC. It translates to CASSLWVGTNNEQFF. The J gene is TRBJ2-1, the V gene TRBV28; D may correspond to TRBD1 or TRBD2 (5 bases each). Trimming cost V 0 bases and J 5 bases, with 11 bases left between them. Germline assignment: CDR1 MDHEN and CDR2 SYDVKM. The CDR3 is made up of 15 amino acids.

This clonotype showed up just a few times. This sequence joins TRBV28 and TRBJ2-1, with D maybe TRBD2 (5 bases). Trimming took off 7 bases at V and 1 base at J, with 17 bases between the two ends. Germline values: CDR1 MDHEN, CDR2 SYDVKM. This CDR3 has 16 amino acids. The CDR3 loop reads CASNPPSGRSYNEQFF. As DNA, the CDR3 is TGTGCCAGCAACCCTCCAAGCGGTCGGTCCTACAATGAGCAGTTCTTC. Together with reference TRBV28 and TRBJ2-1, the CDR3 gives the full variable domain: DVKVTQSSRYLVKRTGEKVFLECVQDMDHENMFWYRQDPGLGLRLIYFSYDVKMKEKGDIPEGYSVSREKKERFSLILESASTNQTSMYLCASNPPSGRSYNEQFFGPGTRLTVL.

This CDR3 is CSVVSLTGSEQYF. The CDR3 DNA reads as TGCAGCGTCGTGTCCCTGACAGGGTCCGAGCAGTACTTC. V is TRBV29-1 and J is TRBJ2-7, with 7 bases fitting TRBD1. After removal of 6 bases from V and 6 bases from J, the junction contained 11 bases not matched to a gene. The CDR3 is 13 residues long. Germline CDR1 and CDR2: SQVTM and ANQGSEA.

The V gene is TRBV6-2 or TRBV6-3, the J gene TRBJ2-3; 11 bases agree with TRBD2. The junction had 10 bases not matched to a gene; V was cut back by 2 bases and J by 6 bases. Germline V gene data show CDR1 as MNHEY and CDR2 as SVGEGT. This CDR3 has 17 amino acids. The CDR3 DNA reads as TGTGCCAGCAGTTACATCGGACTAGCGGGTTCCGCGGATACGCAGTATTTT. Its protein product is CASSYIGLAGSADTQYF.

The J gene is TRBJ2-3, the V gene TRBV5-1; TRBD1 matches at 10 bases. The J segment lost 5 bases and the V segment lost 4 bases, leaving 16 bases of the junction unmatched. This CDR3 has 18 residues. Germline V gives CDR1 SGHRS, CDR2 YFSETQ. The CDR3 loop reads CASSIPFGTGVRKDTQYF. In nucleotides, the CDR3 is TGCGCCAGCAGCATCCCCTTCGGGACAGGGGTTCGGAAAGATACGCAGTATTTT.

The gene calls are TRBV5-1 and TRBJ1-1; 10 nucleotides align to TRBD1. Germline CDR1 reads SGHRS; CDR2 reads YFSETQ. CDR3 length equals 16 residues. V lost 2 bases, J lost 2 bases, and 6 bases stayed unmatched. CDR3 protein: CASSFGQGVLNTEAFF. CDR3 nucleotides: TGCGCCAGCAGCTTCGGACAGGGGGTTTTAAACACTGAAGCTTTCTTT.

The gene calls are TRBV11-2 and TRBJ2-7; D is possibly TRBD1 (5 bases). Between the trimmed V and J ends, which lost 2 bases and 5 bases, there was a span of 16 bases. CDR1 is SGHAT, CDR2 FQNNGV, per germline. This CDR3 has 15 amino acids. CDR3 DNA: TGTGCCAGCAGCTTATACATTCAGGGTACCCACGAGCAGTACTTC. This codes for CASSLYIQGTHEQYF.

This clonotype appeared a few times. V and J are TRBV5-5 and TRBJ1-5; D ambiguous. Germline CDR1 is SGHKS and CDR2 is YYEKEE (reference sequence). This CDR3 has 14 residues. The ends were cut back, 5 bases at V and 7 bases at J, with 16 bases in the middle. DNA of the CDR3: TGTGCCAGCAGTTCTTCCCCCGTGGAACAGCCCCAGCATTTT. Its protein product is CASSSSPVEQPQHF.

This clonotype has a handful of counts. DNA for the CDR3: TGCGCCAGCAGCCAAGTTTTTGGGCCTGACTACGAGCAGTACTTC. This codes for CASSQVFGPDYEQYF. The chain recombines TRBV4-3 with TRBJ2-7; the D is unclear. Trimming pared 1 base from V and 3 bases from J, leaving 13 bases between. The length of the CDR3 is 15 residues. CDR1 and CDR2 from the germline V gene are LGHNA and YSLEER.

Only a few counts were recorded for this clonotype. V usage is TRBV7-9 and J usage is TRBJ2-7, with 7 bases lining up with TRBD2. CDR3 length: 16 residues. Germline CDR1 reads SEHNR; CDR2 reads FQNEAQ (reference sequence). V was clipped by 5 bases and J by 4 bases; unmatched bases: 14. CDR3 bases: TGTGCCAGCAGCCCTTACCCCGGTACTAGCGTATACGAGCAGTACTTC. Translated: CASSPYPGTSVYEQYF.

The chain carries TRBV18 and TRBJ2-1; 10 nucleotides agree with TRBD1. The V and J ends lost 6 bases and 7 bases, in that order; junction bases with no gene match: 15. From germline, CDR1 is KGHSH and CDR2 LQKENI. The CDR3 totals 17 residues. The CDR3 sequence: CASSQWTGGRRSNEQFF. The DNA for the CDR3 is TGTGCCAGCTCGCAATGGACAGGGGGAAGGAGATCGAATGAGCAGTTCTTC.

The J gene is TRBJ2-5, the V gene TRBV5-5; no firm D call. V was trimmed by 2 bases and J by 5 bases, leaving 13 bases between them. This CDR3 spans 14 amino acids. Germline assignment: CDR1 SGHKS and CDR2 YYEKEE (reference sequence). The CDR3 coding sequence is TGTGCCAGCAGCTTAGCTGGGCCCGCGGAGACCCAGTACTTC. It codes for CASSLAGPAETQYF.

V and J are TRBV5-1 and TRBJ2-3; TRBD2 is a possible D gene (6 bases). This CDR3 comprises 15 residues. V lost 6 bases, J lost 4 bases, and 18 bases lay in between. The germline gives CDR1 SGHRS, CDR2 YFSETQ. CDR3 coding DNA: TGCGCCAGCATGGCGGGGTCGGTGTTGTCAGATACGCAGTATTTT. Amino acids: CASMAGSVLSDTQYF.

This clonotype was detected only a few times. The rearrangement links TRBV5-1 to TRBJ2-6; maybe TRBD2 (5 bases). The CDR3 is 14 residues long. V lost 7 bases to trimming and J lost 2 bases, with 10 bases between them. Germline assignment: CDR1 SGHRS and CDR2 YFSETQ. CDR3 sequence reads: CASRLSAGANVLTF. The CDR3 DNA reads TGCGCCAGCCGACTATCGGCTGGGGCCAACGTCCTGACTTTC.